This T cell receptor beta chain was found in a study of T cells in Graves' hyperthyroidism and ophthalmopathy. Many counts were recorded for this clonotype. Amplified TCR beta CDR3 regions derived from RNA transcripts. HTBI primers drove first-round RT-PCR of the TCR CDR3. TCRdb itself ran the multiplex PCR reads through MiXCR, one entry per CDR3 protein. The table lists some 140,000 distinct CDR3 sequences, roughly 23% of them singletons, with around two thirds in the top ten. Germline CDR1 MNHNS, CDR2 SASEGT. The CDR3 is 14 amino acids. Trimming stripped 1 base from V and 5 bases from J, with 10 bases between. Lactation, pregnancy, other autoimmune disease or uncontrolled infection excluded patients.

Specimen: blood. The chain has TRBV6-1 and TRBJ2-3; no definite D call. The receptor was isolated from a woman in her forties or fifties with Graves' hyperthyroidism that later progressed to Graves' ophthalmopathy. DNA of the CDR3: TGTGCCAGCAGTGAAGGGGGTTTCAGAGATACGCAGTATTTT. Its protein is CASSEGGFRDTQYF.